This T cell receptor beta chain was profiled in a study of control samples from healthy donors and cancer patients. The CDR3 totals 13 residues. V was pared by 2 bases and J by 3 bases, with 7 bases between. The germline gives CDR1 KGHSH, CDR2 LQKENI. Libraries were prepared by immunoSEQ multiplex PCR; TCRdb keeps only in-frame clonotypes and omits some of them. The table shows about 120,000 clones, with roughly 86% occurring only once. The sequenced sample consisted of blood. The clonotype comes from a man aged 60 to 69 in good health. The V gene is TRBV18, the J gene TRBJ1-2; no reliable D call. DNA of the CDR3: TGTGCCAGCTCACCAAACACGGACTATGGCTACACCTTC. It is translated as CASSPNTDYGYTF.